The entry that follows covers one T cell receptor beta chain sequence. What it recognizes is unknown. Germline values: CDR1 MNHEY, CDR2 SVGEGT. Trimming removed 5 bases from V and 5 bases from J; junction bases left unmatched: 11. The CDR3 has 16 amino acids. The sample comes from a study of tissue T cells after allogeneic stem cell transplantation. Study-level background: This research-autopsy study prospectively enrolled adult allogeneic hematopoietic cell transplant recipients with steroid-refractory graft-versus-host disease.

Sequencing used immunoSEQ multiplex PCR; TCRdb keeps in-frame clones, though not all of them. Among about 43,000 clones, 80% to 95% were seen once, and the ten largest hold approximately 3.8%. General study points: Few T cell clones were shared across patients, but motif clusters showed tissue-specific shared signatures.

This rearrangement joins TRBV6-2 or TRBV6-3 to TRBJ2-1, with TRBD2 matching over 8 bases. The clonotype originates from a woman aged 35 to 70 who later had graft-versus-host disease after an allogeneic stem cell transplant. The sample was blood, taken before transplantation. The CDR3 region has the DNA TGTGCCAGCAGTCTACTAGCGGAGGGCGAAAACAATGAGCAGTTCTTC. Translated: CASSLLAEGENNEQFF.